Sequencing of this T cell receptor (beta chain) was carried out in a study of cytomegalovirus exposure and HLA in healthy donors. For this clone: Its antigen remains unidentified.

Study observations and caveats: Common viral pathogens seemed to be connected with several of the most significant clusters, according to a later analysis. Information on immune exposure was restricted to one variable (CMV serostatus).

The CDR3 is made up of 13 amino acids. CDR1 and CDR2 (germline): SGHNT, YYREEE (reference sequence). V shed 4 bases, J shed 7 bases, and the junction held 7 bases outside the gene matches. With 60 Vbeta and 13 Jbeta primers, the PCR was carried out. The repertoire was sequenced with immunoSEQ multiplex PCR; TCRdb's copy has only in-frame clones and lacks some. The table lists roughly 130,000 clones, roughly 78% of them singletons. This chain joins TRBV5-4 and TRBJ1-2, with TRBD1 matching over 7 bases. This receptor was taken from a male donor in good health and CMV-seronegative. The sample taken for sequencing was PBMCs. The chain's CDR3 is CASSVTGNGGYTF. DNA of the CDR3: TGTGCCAGCAGCGTGACAGGGAACGGTGGCTACACCTTC.